This T cell receptor (beta chain) was identified in a study of shared clonotypes between healthy human individuals. None of the donors, who were healthy HIV-negative adults, had recently had acute infections or vaccinations. This clone came up once. The CDR3 has 12 residues. CDR1 is SGHKS and CDR2 is YYEKEE in the germline V gene (reference sequence). Trimming took 0 bases from V and 6 from J, leaving 5 bases between them. TCRdb keeps only in-frame clones here, not all; method: immunoSEQ multiplex PCR. This table has 2.5 million or so clones, roughly nine tenths appearing once. The chain couples TRBV5-5 to TRBJ2-3, with no clear D. The TCR sequence derives from a man between 18 and 29 years old in good health. Sequenced sample: naive CD4+ T cells sorted from blood. Subset given: CD45RA+ positively selected. CDR3 sequence reads: CASSLDFDTQYF. The CDR3, as DNA: TGTGCCAGCAGCTTGGACTTCGATACGCAGTATTTT.